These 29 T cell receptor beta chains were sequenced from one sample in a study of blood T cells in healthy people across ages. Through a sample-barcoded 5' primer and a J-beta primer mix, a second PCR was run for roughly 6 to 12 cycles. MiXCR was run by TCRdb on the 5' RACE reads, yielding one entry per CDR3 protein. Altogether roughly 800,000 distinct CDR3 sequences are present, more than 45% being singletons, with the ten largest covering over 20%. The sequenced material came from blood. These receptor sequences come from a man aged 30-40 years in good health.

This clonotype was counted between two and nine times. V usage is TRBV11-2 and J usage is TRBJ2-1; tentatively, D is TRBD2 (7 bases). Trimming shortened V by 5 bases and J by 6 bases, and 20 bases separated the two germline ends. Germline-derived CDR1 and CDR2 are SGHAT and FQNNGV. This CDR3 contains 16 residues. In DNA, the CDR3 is TGTGCCAGCAGCCCTCGCGGGGGCCACCCCTCCAATGAGCAGTTCTTC. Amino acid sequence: CASSPRGGHPSNEQFF.

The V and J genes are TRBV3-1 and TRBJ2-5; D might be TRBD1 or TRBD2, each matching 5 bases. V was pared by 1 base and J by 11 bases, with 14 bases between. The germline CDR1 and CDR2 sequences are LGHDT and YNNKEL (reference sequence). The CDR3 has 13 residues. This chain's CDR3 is CASSQGGADEQYF. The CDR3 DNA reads TGTGCCAGCAGCCAAGGAGGGGCCGATGAGCAGTACTTC.

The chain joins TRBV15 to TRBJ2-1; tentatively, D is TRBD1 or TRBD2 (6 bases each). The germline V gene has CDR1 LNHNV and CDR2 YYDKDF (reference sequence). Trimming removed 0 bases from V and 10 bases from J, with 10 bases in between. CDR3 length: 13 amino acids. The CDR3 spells CATSRDRGEEQFF. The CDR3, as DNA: TGTGCCACCAGCAGAGATAGGGGGGAGGAGCAGTTCTTC.

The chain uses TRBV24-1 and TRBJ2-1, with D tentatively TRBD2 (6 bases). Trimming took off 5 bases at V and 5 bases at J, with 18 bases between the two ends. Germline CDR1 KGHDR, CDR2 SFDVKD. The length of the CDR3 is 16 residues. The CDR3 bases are TGTGCCACCAGTGCCCCCCCGGGGGACGGGCACAATGAGCAGTTCTTC. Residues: CATSAPPGDGHNEQFF.

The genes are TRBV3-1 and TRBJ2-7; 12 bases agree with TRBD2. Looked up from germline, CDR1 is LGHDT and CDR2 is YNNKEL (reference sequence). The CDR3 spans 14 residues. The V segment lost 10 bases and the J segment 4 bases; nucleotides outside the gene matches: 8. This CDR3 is CATGLAGGPYEQYF. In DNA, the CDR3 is TGTGCCACGGGCCTAGCGGGAGGGCCGTACGAGCAGTACTTC.

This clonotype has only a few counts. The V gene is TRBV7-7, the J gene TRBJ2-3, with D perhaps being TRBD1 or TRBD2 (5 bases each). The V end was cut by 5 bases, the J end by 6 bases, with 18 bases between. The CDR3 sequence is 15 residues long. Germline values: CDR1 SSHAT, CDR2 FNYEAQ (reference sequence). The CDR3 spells CASSLTPGREDTQYF. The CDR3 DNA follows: TGTGCCAGCAGCCTCACCCCCGGCAGGGAGGATACGCAGTATTTT.

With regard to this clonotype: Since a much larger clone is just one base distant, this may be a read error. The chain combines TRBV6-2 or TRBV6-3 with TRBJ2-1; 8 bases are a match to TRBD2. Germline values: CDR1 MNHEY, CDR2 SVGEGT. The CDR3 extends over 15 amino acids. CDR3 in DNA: TGTGCCGGCAGTTTGGGACTAGTAGCCTACAATGAGCAGTTCTTC. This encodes CAGSLGLVAYNEQFF.

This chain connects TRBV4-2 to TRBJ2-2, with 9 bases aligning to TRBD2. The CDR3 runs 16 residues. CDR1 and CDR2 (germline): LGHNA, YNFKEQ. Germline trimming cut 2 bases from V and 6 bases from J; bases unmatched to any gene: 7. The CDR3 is CASSQSVAGEAGELFF. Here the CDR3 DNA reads TGTGCCAGCAGCCAATCCGTAGCGGGAGAAGCCGGGGAGCTGTTTTTT.

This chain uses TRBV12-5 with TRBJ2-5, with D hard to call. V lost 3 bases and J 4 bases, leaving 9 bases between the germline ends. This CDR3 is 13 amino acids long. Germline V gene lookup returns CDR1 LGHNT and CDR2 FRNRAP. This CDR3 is CASGFSYGETQYF. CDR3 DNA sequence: TGTGCTAGTGGTTTCTCGTATGGAGAGACCCAGTACTTC.

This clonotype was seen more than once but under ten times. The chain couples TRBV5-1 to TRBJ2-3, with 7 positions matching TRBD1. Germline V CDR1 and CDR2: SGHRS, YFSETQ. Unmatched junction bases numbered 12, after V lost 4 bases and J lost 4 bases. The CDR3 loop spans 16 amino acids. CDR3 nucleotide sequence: TGCGCCAGCAGCCCCAACAGGGGCGGGTATCCAGATACGCAGTATTTT. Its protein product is CASSPNRGGYPDTQYF.

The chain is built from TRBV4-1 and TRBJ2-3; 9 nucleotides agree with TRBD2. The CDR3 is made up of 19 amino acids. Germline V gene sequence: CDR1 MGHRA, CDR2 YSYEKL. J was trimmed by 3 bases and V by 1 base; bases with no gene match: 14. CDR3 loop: CASSQVTVAGAGITDTQYF. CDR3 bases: TGCGCCAGCAGCCAAGTAACGGTAGCGGGGGCTGGGATAACAGATACGCAGTATTTT.

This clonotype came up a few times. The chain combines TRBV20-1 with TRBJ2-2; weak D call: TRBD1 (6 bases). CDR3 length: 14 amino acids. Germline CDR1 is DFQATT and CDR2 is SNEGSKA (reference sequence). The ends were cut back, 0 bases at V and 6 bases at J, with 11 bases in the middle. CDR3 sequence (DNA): TGCAGTGCTAGAGATCCCAGGGGATCCGGGGAGCTGTTTTTT. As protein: CSARDPRGSGELFF.

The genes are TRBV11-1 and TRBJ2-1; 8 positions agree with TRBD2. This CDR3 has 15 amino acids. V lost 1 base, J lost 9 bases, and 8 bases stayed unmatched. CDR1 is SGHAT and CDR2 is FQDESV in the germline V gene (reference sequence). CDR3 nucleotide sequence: TGTGCCAGCAGCTTAGAGGTCGGGGGGGCGAGTGAGCAGTTCTTC. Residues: CASSLEVGGASEQFF.

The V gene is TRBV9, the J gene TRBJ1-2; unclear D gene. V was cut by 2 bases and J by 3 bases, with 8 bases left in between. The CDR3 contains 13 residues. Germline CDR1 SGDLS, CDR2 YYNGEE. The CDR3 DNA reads TGTGCCAGCAGCGTGCGCTTAGACTATGGCTACACCTTC. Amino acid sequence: CASSVRLDYGYTF.

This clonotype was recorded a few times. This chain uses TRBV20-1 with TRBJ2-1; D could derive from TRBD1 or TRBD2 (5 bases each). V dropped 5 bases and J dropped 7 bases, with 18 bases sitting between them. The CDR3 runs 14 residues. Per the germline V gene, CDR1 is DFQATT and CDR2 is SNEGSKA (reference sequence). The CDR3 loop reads CSAPGTNRLNEQFF. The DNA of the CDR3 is TGCAGTGCTCCCGGGACCAACCGCCTTAATGAGCAGTTCTTC.

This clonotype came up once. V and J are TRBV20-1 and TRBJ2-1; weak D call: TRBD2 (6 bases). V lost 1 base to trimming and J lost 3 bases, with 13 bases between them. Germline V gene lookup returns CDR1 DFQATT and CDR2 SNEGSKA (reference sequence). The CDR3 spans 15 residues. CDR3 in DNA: TGCAGTGCTAGAGCCACTAGCCGAAACTACAATGAGCAGTTCTTC. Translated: CSARATSRNYNEQFF.

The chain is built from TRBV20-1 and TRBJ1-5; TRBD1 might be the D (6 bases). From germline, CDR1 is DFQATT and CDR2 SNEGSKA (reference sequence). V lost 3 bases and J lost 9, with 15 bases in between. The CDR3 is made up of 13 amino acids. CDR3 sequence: CSARDSQDRPQHF. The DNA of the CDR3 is TGCAGTGCTAGGGACAGTCAAGATCGGCCCCAGCATTTT.

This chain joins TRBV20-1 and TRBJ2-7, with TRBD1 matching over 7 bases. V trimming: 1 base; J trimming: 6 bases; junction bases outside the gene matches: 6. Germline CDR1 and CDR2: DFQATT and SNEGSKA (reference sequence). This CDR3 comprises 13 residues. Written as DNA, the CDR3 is TGCAGTGCTAGAGTACAGGGGCGCGGCGAGCAGTACTTC. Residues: CSARVQGRGEQYF.

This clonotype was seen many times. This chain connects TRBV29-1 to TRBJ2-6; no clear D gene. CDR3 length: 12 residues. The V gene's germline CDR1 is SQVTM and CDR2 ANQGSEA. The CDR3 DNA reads TGCAGTATTACATCCGGGGCCAACGTCCTGACTTTC. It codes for CSITSGANVLTF.

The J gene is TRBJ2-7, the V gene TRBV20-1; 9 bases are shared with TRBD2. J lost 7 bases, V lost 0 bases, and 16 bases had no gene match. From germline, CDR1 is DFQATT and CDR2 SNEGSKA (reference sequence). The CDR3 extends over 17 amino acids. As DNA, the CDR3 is TGCAGTGCTAGAGATTTCCAGCGGGGGGACTCAACGTGGGAGCAGTACTTC. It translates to CSARDFQRGDSTWEQYF.

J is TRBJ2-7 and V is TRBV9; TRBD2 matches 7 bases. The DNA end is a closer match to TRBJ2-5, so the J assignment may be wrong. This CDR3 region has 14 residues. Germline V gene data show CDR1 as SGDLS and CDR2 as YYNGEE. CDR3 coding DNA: TGTGCCAGCAGCGGATCCGGGAGGCAAGAGACCCAGTACTTC. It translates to CASSGSGRQETQYF.

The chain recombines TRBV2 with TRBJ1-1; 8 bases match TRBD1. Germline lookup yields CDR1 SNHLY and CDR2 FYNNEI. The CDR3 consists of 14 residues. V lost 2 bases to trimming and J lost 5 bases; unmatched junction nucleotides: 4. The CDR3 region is CASSESWTGTEAFF. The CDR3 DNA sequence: TGTGCCAGCAGTGAATCCTGGACAGGGACTGAAGCTTTCTTT.

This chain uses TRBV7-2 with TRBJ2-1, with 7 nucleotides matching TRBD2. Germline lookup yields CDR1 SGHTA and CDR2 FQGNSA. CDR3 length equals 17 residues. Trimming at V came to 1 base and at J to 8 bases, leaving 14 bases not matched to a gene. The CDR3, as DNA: TGTGCCAGCAGCTTAGTTGTAGGAGCGGGAAAAGCCGATGAGCAGTTCTTC. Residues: CASSLVVGAGKADEQFF.

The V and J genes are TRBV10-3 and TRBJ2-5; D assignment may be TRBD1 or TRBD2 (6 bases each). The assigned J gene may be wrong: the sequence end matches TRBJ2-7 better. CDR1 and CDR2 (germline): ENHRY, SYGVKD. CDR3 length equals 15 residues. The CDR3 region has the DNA TGTGCCATCAGTGATGTTGGGGGGCGGAGGTACGAGCAGTACTTC. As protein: CAISDVGGRRYEQYF.

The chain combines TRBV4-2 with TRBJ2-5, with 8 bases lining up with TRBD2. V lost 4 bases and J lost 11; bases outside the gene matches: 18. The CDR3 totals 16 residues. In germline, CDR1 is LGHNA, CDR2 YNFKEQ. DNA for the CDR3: TGTGCCAGCAGCCTAGGGCGGGCGGGGGGAACGAATGAGCAGTACTTC. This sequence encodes CASSLGRAGGTNEQYF.

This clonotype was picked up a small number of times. The CDR3 region is CATSRDPPDTQYF. The CDR3 region has the DNA TGTGCCACCAGCAGAGATCCCCCAGATACGCAGTATTTT. V is TRBV15 and J is TRBJ2-3, with unresolved D. Between the trimmed V and J ends, which lost 0 bases and 4 bases, there was a span of 5 bases. CDR3 size: 13 residues. The germline gives CDR1 LNHNV, CDR2 YYDKDF (reference sequence).

The CDR3 region is CATSARESSYEQYF. CDR3 in DNA: TGTGCCACCAGCGCACGGGAGAGCTCCTACGAGCAGTACTTC. The rearrangement links TRBV24-1 to TRBJ2-5; perhaps TRBD2 as D (6 bases). The DNA matches TRBJ2-7 better at its end, which makes the J call doubtful. Germline CDR1 KGHDR, CDR2 SFDVKD. CDR3 size: 14 residues.

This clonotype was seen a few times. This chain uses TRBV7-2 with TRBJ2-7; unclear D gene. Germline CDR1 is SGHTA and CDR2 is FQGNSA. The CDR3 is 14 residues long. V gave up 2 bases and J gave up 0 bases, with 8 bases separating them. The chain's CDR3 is CASSLLESSYEQYF. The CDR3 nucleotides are TGTGCCAGCAGCTTATTGGAGAGCTCCTACGAGCAGTACTTC.

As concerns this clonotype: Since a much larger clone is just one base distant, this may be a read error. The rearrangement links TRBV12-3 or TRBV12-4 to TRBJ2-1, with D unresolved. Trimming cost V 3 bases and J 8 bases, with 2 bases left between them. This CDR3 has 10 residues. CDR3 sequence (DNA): TGTGCCAGCAGTTTCTATGAGCAGTTCTTC. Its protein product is CASSFYEQFF.